This TCR beta chain was captured by sequencing in a study of control samples from healthy donors and cancer patients. Assay used: immunoSEQ multiplex PCR; TCRdb lists only in-frame clones, some missing. The sample lists more than 80,000 clones, more than 80% seen once, with about 7.3% in the top ten. The clonotype originates from a man between 18 and 35 years old in good health. The sequenced sample consisted of blood.

This CDR3 is CSVATVINEQFF. In DNA, the CDR3 is TGCAGCGTGGCGACGGTGATCAATGAGCAGTTCTTC. V is TRBV29-1 and J is TRBJ2-1; no firm D call. Trimming took 6 bases from V and 6 from J, leaving 12 bases between them. CDR3 length: 12 amino acids. The germline V gene encodes CDR1 SQVTM and CDR2 ANQGSEA.